This TCR beta chain emerged from a study of regulatory T cells in long-lasting Graves disease. Whole-study findings and limits: Examination was confined to peripheral blood, excluding thyroid tissue.

Investigators prepared the TCR beta libraries by applying iRepertoire HTBI primers and Arm-PCR of CDR3 regions. Each CDR3 protein is one row after TCRdb ran MiXCR on the multiplex PCR reads. Here the sample spans 530,000 or so distinct CDR3 sequences, 15% to 20% being singletons. A note on this clonotype: Its antigen remains unknown.

V lost 9 bases to trimming and J lost 0 bases; unmatched junction nucleotides: 13. The CDR3 extends over 18 amino acids. The germline V gene has CDR1 LNHDA and CDR2 SQIVND (reference sequence). Time point in this sample: newly diagnosed GD, antithyroid drugs for less than 3 months. PBMC RNA served as the TCR library source. These data were also reused for a study on T cells in Graves' hyperthyroidism and ophthalmopathy. As that report states: An initial round of RT-PCR targeting the TCR CDR3 relied on the HTBI primer set. Ophthalmopathy was told apart from stable hyperthyroidism by a 13 V-J model. Model predictions of ophthalmopathy came a median 6.5 months before onset.

This clonotype originated in a man younger than 30 with Graves disease. The chain has TRBV19 and TRBJ2-2; TRBD2 aligns across 10 bases. This sample comprised peripheral blood mononuclear cells (PBMCs), obtained at new diagnosis, from a patient treated with antithyroid drugs. In nucleotides, the CDR3 is TGTGCCAGCGCTGTATCTAGCGGGAGCCACTCGAACACCGGGGAGCTGTTTTTT. Its protein product is CASAVSSGSHSNTGELFF.